Listed below are T cell receptor beta chains from one sample, sequenced in a study of cytomegalovirus exposure and HLA in healthy donors. Generated by immunoSEQ multiplex PCR, the TCRdb table keeps only in-frame clones and is missing some. The profile shows under 150,000 clones, around 83% of them singletons. The sample comprised PBMCs. The receptors come from a man between 50 and 59 years old in good health and CMV-seronegative. Both conserved end residues are part of each CDR3. A D gene is named only where the DNA matches it firmly. Clone size is not always given. Where it is, it says once, few, many or a class for expanded clones.

size: -; J: TRBJ1-5; D: -; V: TRBV7-2; CDR3: CASRPQGNSNQPQHF; DNA: TGTGCCAGCAGACCCCAGGGAAATAGCAATCAGCCCCAGCATTTT
size: few; J: TRBJ1-5; D: -; V: TRBV6-1; CDR3: CASSDRRGEGNQPQHF; DNA: TGTGCCAGCAGTGACAGGAGGGGAGAAGGCAATCAGCCCCAGCATTTT
size: -; J: TRBJ2-5; D: -; V: TRBV28; CDR3: CASSRGFETQYF; DNA: TGTGCCAGCAGTAGGGGTTTTGAGACCCAGTACTTC
size: -; J: TRBJ2-2; D: TRBD1; V: TRBV9; CDR3: CASSPRTGNTGELFF; DNA: TGTGCCAGCAGCCCCAGGACAGGGAACACCGGGGAGCTGTTTTTT
size: once; J: TRBJ1-2; D: TRBD1; V: TRBV4-1; CDR3: CASSQPTGNYGYTF; DNA: TGCGCCAGCAGCCAACCGACAGGGAACTATGGCTACACCTTC
size: few; J: TRBJ1-1; D: TRBD1; V: TRBV6-5; CDR3: CASSRTGRDTEAFF; DNA: TGTGCCAGCAGCCGGACAGGCCGGGACACTGAAGCTTTCTTT
size: -; J: TRBJ2-7; D: TRBD1; V: TRBV14; CDR3: CASSLQGAGEQYF; DNA: TGTGCCAGCAGCTTACAGGGGGCAGGCGAGCAGTACTTC
size: few; J: TRBJ1-2; D: -; V: TRBV10-3; CDR3: CAISVRGPGNYGYTF; DNA: TGTGCCATCAGCGTACGTGGCCCAGGGAACTATGGCTACACCTTC
size: -; J: TRBJ2-5; D: TRBD2; V: TRBV19; CDR3: CASSPLAGGDQETQYF; DNA: TGTGCCAGTAGTCCCCTGGCGGGGGGCGATCAAGAGACCCAGTACTTC
size: -; J: TRBJ1-1; D: -; V: TRBV6-5; CDR3: CASSYGGGWTEAFF; DNA: TGTGCCAGCAGTTATGGGGGGGGATGGACTGAAGCTTTCTTT
size: -; J: TRBJ2-3; D: TRBD1; V: TRBV7-3; CDR3: CASSHTGGHPTDTQYF; DNA: TGTGCCAGCAGCCATACAGGGGGCCACCCCACAGATACGCAGTATTTT
size: -; J: TRBJ1-6; D: TRBD1; V: TRBV7-9; CDR3: CASSSGTGESPLHF; DNA: TGTGCCAGCAGTTCCGGGACAGGGGAATCACCCCTCCACTTT
size: few; J: TRBJ1-2; D: TRBD1; V: TRBV18; CDR3: CASSPPTGNGYTF; DNA: TGTGCCAGCTCACCACCGACAGGGAATGGCTACACCTTC
size: -; J: TRBJ1-3; D: -; V: TRBV30; CDR3: CAWRQSSGNTIYF; DNA: TGTGCCTGGAGACAGAGCTCTGGAAACACCATATATTTT
size: -; J: TRBJ1-3; D: TRBD1; V: TRBV5-5; CDR3: CASSSTTGTGNTIYF; DNA: TGTGCCAGCAGCTCTACGACAGGGACAGGAAACACCATATATTTT
size: -; J: TRBJ1-5; D: -; V: TRBV27; CDR3: CASSLSGGYSNQPQHF; DNA: TGTGCCAGCAGTTTATCAGGGGGATATAGCAATCAGCCCCAGCATTTT
size: -; J: TRBJ2-3; D: -; V: TRBV29-1; CDR3: CSITGVADTQYF; DNA: TGCAGCATCACAGGAGTGGCAGATACGCAGTATTTT
size: -; J: TRBJ2-7; D: TRBD1; V: TRBV29-1; CDR3: CSARDRETYEQYF; DNA: TGCAGCGCTAGGGACAGGGAGACCTACGAGCAGTACTTC
size: -; J: TRBJ2-2; D: -; V: TRBV5-4; CDR3: CASSLEGRRSGELFF; DNA: TGTGCCAGCAGCTTGGAGGGGAGGAGAAGCGGGGAGCTGTTTTTT
size: -; J: TRBJ2-2; D: TRBD1; V: TRBV4-3; CDR3: CASSQDFFPGQLNTGELFF; DNA: TGCGCCAGCAGCCAAGATTTTTTTCCGGGACAGTTAAACACCGGGGAGCTGTTTTTT
size: -; J: TRBJ1-1; D: -; V: TRBV5-1; CDR3: CASLGGGGNTEAFF; DNA: TGCGCCAGCTTGGGGGGCGGGGGGAACACTGAAGCTTTCTTT
size: -; J: TRBJ2-1; D: -; V: TRBV6-1; CDR3: CASSETESSYNEQFF; DNA: TGTGCCAGCAGTGAGACAGAGAGCTCCTACAATGAGCAGTTCTTC
size: -; J: TRBJ2-7; D: TRBD1; V: TRBV6-5; CDR3: CASSPGQGTPYEQYF; DNA: TGTGCCAGCAGCCCGGGACAGGGGACCCCCTACGAGCAGTACTTC
size: -; J: TRBJ1-5; D: -; V: TRBV5-4; CDR3: CASSIGGSRGNQPQHF; DNA: TGTGCCAGCAGCATCGGCGGCAGCCGGGGCAATCAGCCCCAGCATTTT
size: -; J: TRBJ2-2; D: -; V: TRBV2; CDR3: CASSEGGGPGELFF; DNA: TGTGCCAGCAGTGAAGGAGGGGGACCCGGGGAGCTGTTTTTT
size: -; J: TRBJ2-3; D: TRBD2; V: TRBV19; CDR3: CASTQGLDTDTQYF; DNA: TGTGCCAGTACCCAAGGACTAGATACAGATACGCAGTATTTT
size: few; J: TRBJ2-7; D: -; V: TRBV2; CDR3: CASRRTALRTYEQYF; DNA: TGTGCCAGCAGGCGGACAGCCCTCAGGACCTACGAGCAGTACTTC
size: -; J: TRBJ1-1; D: TRBD1; V: TRBV18; CDR3: CASSDARQGNTEAFF; DNA: TGTGCCAGCTCCGACGCCCGACAGGGGAACACTGAAGCTTTCTTT
size: -; J: TRBJ1-1; D: -; V: TRBV19; CDR3: CASREGMNTEAFF; DNA: TGTGCCAGTCGGGAGGGGATGAACACTGAAGCTTTCTTT
size: few; J: TRBJ2-7; D: -; V: TRBV11-2; CDR3: CASSPPTGVGYEQYF; DNA: TGTGCCAGCAGCCCCCCGACCGGGGTTGGGTACGAGCAGTACTTC
size: -; J: TRBJ1-2; D: -; V: TRBV5-4; CDR3: CASSLGTVSPYGYTF; DNA: TGTGCCAGCAGCTTGGGAACAGTCTCACCCTATGGCTACACCTTC
size: -; J: TRBJ1-2; D: TRBD1; V: TRBV7-9; CDR3: CASSFSSGQGEGYTF; DNA: TGTGCCAGCAGCTTCTCATCGGGACAGGGGGAGGGCTACACCTTC
size: -; J: TRBJ2-7; D: TRBD1; V: TRBV30; CDR3: CAWSALRTGNKQYF; DNA: TGTGCCTGGAGTGCCTTACGGACAGGGAACAAGCAGTACTTC
size: -; J: TRBJ2-5; D: -; V: TRBV7-3; CDR3: CASSLGGEETQYF; DNA: TGTGCCAGCAGCTTAGGAGGGGAAGAGACCCAGTACTTC
size: -; J: TRBJ1-6; D: -; V: TRBV6-5; CDR3: CASSYARQTPLHF; DNA: TGTGCCAGCAGTTACGCCAGACAGACACCCCTCCACTTT
size: once; J: TRBJ1-2; D: TRBD1; V: TRBV4-1; CDR3: CASSQTWTGGGYTF; DNA: TGCGCCAGCAGCCAAACCTGGACAGGGGGTGGCTACACCTTC
size: -; J: TRBJ2-7; D: TRBD1; V: TRBV6-6; CDR3: CATSGTGVSYEQYF; DNA: TGTGCCACTTCCGGGACAGGGGTTAGTTACGAGCAGTACTTC
size: -; J: TRBJ1-5; D: TRBD1; V: TRBV30; CDR3: CAWSVLAGGQPQHF; DNA: TGTGCCTGGAGTGTACTGGCAGGGGGTCAGCCCCAGCATTTT
size: -; J: TRBJ2-1; D: TRBD1; V: TRBV9; CDR3: CASSVGLGQGAFGEQFF; DNA: TGTGCCAGCAGCGTTGGTTTGGGACAGGGGGCGTTTGGTGAGCAGTTCTTC
size: -; J: TRBJ1-3; D: -; V: TRBV19; CDR3: CASSTRSSGEKSSGNTIYF; DNA: TGTGCCAGTAGTACTCGGTCGTCAGGGGAAAAGAGCTCTGGAAACACCATATATTTT
size: -; J: TRBJ1-1; D: -; V: TRBV15; CDR3: CATSRTGLGNTEAFF; DNA: TGTGCCACCAGCAGGACAGGTTTGGGTAACACTGAAGCTTTCTTT
size: -; J: TRBJ2-3; D: -; V: TRBV6-5; CDR3: CASSYSIAGATDTQYF; DNA: TGTGCCAGCAGTTACTCGATTGCGGGGGCCACAGATACGCAGTATTTT
size: -; J: TRBJ1-1; D: -; V: TRBV12-5; CDR3: CASGLSRARDTEAFF; DNA: TGTGCTAGTGGTTTGTCGAGGGCTAGGGACACTGAAGCTTTCTTT
size: few; J: TRBJ2-7; D: TRBD1; V: TRBV13; CDR3: CASSSDRLEYEQYF; DNA: TGTGCCAGCAGCTCGGACAGGTTGGAGTACGAGCAGTACTTC
size: -; J: TRBJ2-5; D: -; V: TRBV5-4; CDR3: CASSSNAQGETQYF; DNA: TGTGCCAGCAGTTCAAACGCCCAGGGGGAGACCCAGTACTTC
size: -; J: TRBJ1-2; D: TRBD1; V: TRBV19; CDR3: CASSSRTDPRGYGYTF; DNA: TGTGCCAGTAGTTCCAGGACAGACCCCAGGGGGTATGGCTACACCTTC
size: -; J: TRBJ1-2; D: TRBD1; V: TRBV7-9; CDR3: CASSLPGQGYGYTF; DNA: TGTGCCAGCAGCTTACCGGGACAGGGGTATGGCTACACCTTC
size: -; J: TRBJ1-1; D: TRBD1; V: TRBV19; CDR3: CASSPGPRGKGTEAFF; DNA: TGTGCCAGTAGCCCTGGGCCCAGGGGGAAGGGGACTGAAGCTTTCTTT
size: -; J: TRBJ2-1; D: -; V: TRBV27; CDR3: CASSSDRGHNEQFF; DNA: TGTGCCAGCAGTTCGGATCGGGGACATAATGAGCAGTTCTTC
size: few; J: TRBJ2-1; D: TRBD1; V: TRBV6-5; CDR3: CASRGNRGLWNEQFF; DNA: TGTGCCAGCAGGGGGAACAGGGGGCTGTGGAATGAGCAGTTCTTC
size: -; J: TRBJ1-6; D: -; V: TRBV6-6; CDR3: CASSWHFNSPLHF; DNA: TGTGCCAGCAGTTGGCATTTTAATTCACCCCTCCACTTT
size: -; J: TRBJ2-3; D: TRBD2; V: TRBV5-5; CDR3: CASIVGGVNADTQYF; DNA: TGTGCCAGCATCGTTGGGGGGGTTAACGCAGATACGCAGTATTTT
size: -; J: TRBJ2-7; D: -; V: TRBV29-1; CDR3: CSVRTENYEQYF; DNA: TGCAGCGTACGGACAGAGAACTACGAGCAGTACTTC
size: -; J: TRBJ1-1; D: -; V: TRBV14; CDR3: CASSRTAFTEAFF; DNA: TGTGCCAGCAGCCGGACAGCCTTCACTGAAGCTTTCTTT
size: -; J: TRBJ2-2; D: -; V: TRBV7-8; CDR3: CASTPSRTGELFF; DNA: TGTGCCAGCACCCCAAGCCGGACCGGGGAGCTGTTTTTT
size: -; J: TRBJ1-1; D: TRBD1; V: TRBV7-3; CDR3: CASSLYRGTEAFF; DNA: TGTGCCAGCAGCTTATACAGGGGCACTGAAGCTTTCTTT
size: -; J: TRBJ1-1; D: TRBD1; V: TRBV6-1; CDR3: CASIIQGDTEAFF; DNA: TGTGCCAGCATTATCCAGGGGGACACTGAAGCTTTCTTT
size: few; J: TRBJ2-2; D: -; V: TRBV6-5; CDR3: CASRWSGNTGELFF; DNA: TGTGCCAGCAGGTGGAGCGGGAACACCGGGGAGCTGTTTTTT
size: -; J: TRBJ2-6; D: TRBD1; V: TRBV4-2; CDR3: CASSHKTGTGANVLTF; DNA: TGTGCCAGCAGCCATAAGACAGGGACTGGGGCCAACGTCCTGACTTTC
size: -; J: TRBJ2-1; D: -; V: TRBV11-2; CDR3: CASSLIAVYNEQFF; DNA: TGTGCCAGCAGCTTAATAGCCGTTTACAATGAGCAGTTCTTC